Sequencing of this T cell receptor beta chain was carried out in a study of PD-L1 blockade in urothelial cancer. About the study: Patients' histories included 0 to 3 prior chemotherapy regimens. Per blood sample, T cells had a median of about 130,000. Analyses were performed on blood at 3 weeks after treatment start (the second dose) and at 6 weeks. Study findings and constraints: By 3 weeks, tumor-associated blood clones had expanded more in durable-benefit patients.

About this clone: Its antigen remains unknown.

Trimming stripped 6 bases from V and 6 bases from J, with 14 bases between. Germline V lookup: CDR1 MNHEY, CDR2 SVGAGI. This CDR3 region has 13 residues. Some clones are missing from TCRdb's copy, which holds only in-frame ones; the method was immunoSEQ multiplex PCR. The sample has about 51,000 clones; 86% are singletons. The starting material was PBMCs, obtained around atezolizumab (anti-PD-L1) treatment. The TCR was taken from a man aged 60-69 years with urothelial cancer. V and J are TRBV6-5 and TRBJ1-2; tentatively, D is TRBD1 (5 bases). The CDR3 DNA reads as TGTGCCAGCAGGGCCAGCGGAGGGGATGGCTACACCTTC. Its translation is CASRASGGDGYTF.